Shown below are 21 T cell receptor beta chains from a single sample sequenced in a study of T-cell reconstitution after alpha-beta-depleted transplantation in children. Unique molecular identifiers were built into the TCRbeta library. TCRdb used MiXCR to reprocess the PCR reads, holding one entry per CDR3 protein. Counted here are over 150,000 distinct CDR3 sequences, approximately 14% occurring once; the ten biggest clones make up under 15%. The sample was PBMCs from the stem cell graft donor, taken from the stem cell graft. The receptor source for this set is a human donor who donated a stem cell graft to a child with acute lymphoblastic leukemia.

This clonotype was observed at least ten times. Written as DNA, the CDR3 is TGCGCCAGCAGTGGAATCCCCACCGGGGAGCTGTTTTTT. Amino acids: CASSGIPTGELFF. V is TRBV10-2 and J is TRBJ2-2; D gene unclear. CDR3 length: 13 amino acids. V was clipped by 4 bases and J by 4 bases, with 7 bases between them. Germline V gene lookup returns CDR1 WSHSY and CDR2 SAAADI.

This chain links TRBV29-1 with TRBJ1-2; D possibly corresponds to TRBD1 (5 bases). Germline-derived CDR1 and CDR2 are SQVTM and ANQGSEA. The CDR3 is 11 residues long. V shed 3 bases and J shed 7 bases, with 9 bases lying between them. CDR3 coding DNA: TGCAGCGTTGATCCAGGGTTTGGCTACACCTTC. This translates into CSVDPGFGYTF. The full variable domain, completed using reference TRBV29-1 and TRBJ1-2, is SAVISQKPSRDICQRGTSLTIQCQVDSQVTMMFWYRQQPGQSLTLIATANQGSEATYESGFVIDKFPISRPNLTFSTLTVSNMSPEDSSIYLCSVDPGFGYTFGSGTRLTVV.

Many counts were recorded for this clonotype. The J gene is TRBJ1-1, the V gene TRBV4-1, with 9 nucleotides matching TRBD1. The CDR3 contains 18 residues. The ends lost 0 bases at V and 5 bases at J; junction bases unmatched: 13. CDR1 and CDR2 (germline): MGHRA, YSYEKL. The CDR3, as DNA: TGCGCCAGCAGCCAAGATACGGTAGAAGGACAGGGGAGGACTGAAGCTTTCTTT. As protein: CASSQDTVEGQGRTEAFF.

This clonotype has just a few counts. The rearrangement links TRBV28 to TRBJ2-7, with D perhaps TRBD2 (5 bases). V was pared by 4 bases and J by 3 bases, with 13 bases between. CDR3 length: 14 residues. In germline, CDR1 is MDHEN, CDR2 SYDVKM. CDR3 sequence: CASSSLAVGYEQYF. In DNA form, the CDR3 reads TGTGCCAGCAGTTCCCTAGCAGTAGGCTACGAGCAGTACTTC.

V is TRBV5-1 and J is TRBJ1-4, with D perhaps matching TRBD1 (5 bases). The germline gives CDR1 SGHRS, CDR2 YFSETQ. V gave up 3 bases and J gave up 1 base, with 10 bases separating them. The CDR3 totals 15 residues. This CDR3 reads CASSSTDRTNEKLFF. CDR3 coding DNA: TGCGCCAGCAGCTCAACTGACAGAACTAATGAAAAACTGTTTTTT.

This clonotype has ten or more counts. The J gene is TRBJ2-3, the V gene TRBV5-1, with 8 bases lining up with TRBD1. CDR1 and CDR2 from the germline V gene are SGHRS and YFSETQ. The V gene end was trimmed by 0 bases and the J gene end by 6 bases; junction bases not matched to a gene: 9. This CDR3 is 16 amino acids long. CDR3 sequence reads: CASSLDLRGREDTQYF. As DNA, the CDR3 is TGCGCCAGCAGCTTGGATCTCAGGGGGCGCGAGGATACGCAGTATTTT.

There are many counts of this clonotype. The chain carries TRBV6-5 and TRBJ2-1; D remains ambiguous. V was cut by 4 bases and J by 1 base, with 8 bases left in between. Germline V gene lookup returns CDR1 MNHEY and CDR2 SVGAGI. The CDR3 covers 14 residues. The CDR3 loop reads CASSSGTSYNEQFF. CDR3 nucleotides: TGTGCCAGCAGTTCCGGTACTTCCTACAATGAGCAGTTCTTC.

The table lists this clonotype with many counts. The chain links TRBV30 to TRBJ1-2; 9 nucleotides line up with TRBD1. Germline trimming cut 0 bases from V and 5 bases from J; bases unmatched to any gene: 13. The germline V gene encodes CDR1 GTSNPN and CDR2 SVGIG (reference sequence). The CDR3 extends over 17 amino acids. Here the CDR3 reads CAWSVGIPGQGGYGYTF. CDR3 DNA sequence: TGTGCCTGGAGTGTAGGCATTCCGGGACAGGGAGGTTATGGCTACACCTTC. Filled out from reference TRBV30 and TRBJ1-2, the complete variable domain reads SQTIHQWPATLVQPVGSPLSLECTVEGTSNPNLYWYRQAAGRGLQLLFYSVGIGQISSEVPQNLSASRPQDRQFILSSKKLLLSDSGFYLCAWSVGIPGQGGYGYTFGSGTRLTVV.

This clonotype was recorded many times. V gene TRBV21-1 combines with J gene TRBJ2-2; TRBD1, as called in the table, went unchecked against the DNA. TRBV21-1 counts as a pseudogene. The CDR3 has 16 amino acids. Written as DNA, the CDR3 is TGTGCCAGCAGCAAACCCAGGGATCTTAACACCGGGGAGCTGTTTTTT. Amino acids: CASSKPRDLNTGELFF.

This clonotype showed up many times. The gene calls are TRBV5-1 and TRBJ2-7; tentative D call: TRBD2 (6 bases). The CDR3 is 12 residues long. Looked up from germline, CDR1 is SGHRS and CDR2 is YFSETQ. The V and J ends lost 0 bases and 6 bases respectively, with 7 bases between them. The CDR3 bases are TGCGCCAGCAGCTTGGTGGGGGGCGAGCAGTACTTC. Translated, it gives CASSLVGGEQYF.

At least ten counts were recorded for this clonotype. The chain links TRBV12-3 or TRBV12-4 to TRBJ2-1, with TRBD2 matching 14 bases. The V segment lost 5 bases and the J segment 7 bases; nucleotides outside the gene matches: 7. The CDR3 runs 16 residues. CDR3 amino acids: CASSPGLAGAQNEQFF. The CDR3, as DNA: TGTGCCAGCAGTCCGGGACTAGCGGGAGCTCAGAATGAGCAGTTCTTC.

Many counts were recorded for this clonotype. The V and J genes are TRBV5-1 and TRBJ2-7; TRBD2 matches at 8 bases. V gave up 0 bases and J gave up 4 bases; unmatched junction bases: 6. The CDR3 spans 15 residues. CDR1 SGHRS and CDR2 YFSETQ come from the germline V gene. The CDR3 protein is CASSLGSGRAYEQYF. Here the CDR3 DNA reads TGCGCCAGCAGCTTGGGAAGCGGGAGAGCGTACGAGCAGTACTTC.

This clonotype has just a few counts. The genes are TRBV7-6 and TRBJ2-1; 8 bases map to TRBD2. Germline V gene data show CDR1 as SGHVS and CDR2 as FNYEAQ. The CDR3 is made up of 15 amino acids. With 5 bases clipped from V and 4 bases from J, the junction kept 7 bases outside the gene matches. The CDR3 sequence: CASSQRSGSYNEQFF. The CDR3 DNA reads as TGTGCCAGCAGCCAGCGAAGCGGGAGTTACAATGAGCAGTTCTTC.

This clonotype was recorded at least ten times. The V gene is TRBV10-2, the J gene TRBJ1-6, with D unresolved. Germline CDR1 and CDR2: WSHSY and SAAADI. This CDR3 contains 16 residues. The V and J ends lost 4 bases and 7 bases respectively, with 17 bases between them. The CDR3 loop is CASSADRIERNSPLHF. CDR3 coding DNA: TGCGCCAGCAGTGCTGACCGAATAGAACGAAATTCACCCCTCCACTTT.

This clonotype has ten or more counts. V gene TRBV5-1 combines with J gene TRBJ2-7, with 10 bases matching TRBD2. Germline assignment: CDR1 SGHRS and CDR2 YFSETQ. The junction had 5 bases not matched to a gene; V was cut back by 2 bases and J by 6 bases. The CDR3 length is 14 residues. The CDR3 is CASSFASGSGEQYF. CDR3 bases: TGCGCCAGCAGCTTCGCTAGCGGGAGTGGCGAGCAGTACTTC.

This clonotype was seen at least ten times. This chain connects TRBV20-1 to TRBJ2-7; 10 bases are a match to TRBD2. V was clipped by 4 bases and J by 3 bases; unmatched bases: 6. Germline V CDR1 and CDR2: DFQATT, SNEGSKA (reference sequence). The CDR3 has 14 amino acids. CDR3 loop: CSATSSGSDYEQYF. The DNA of the CDR3 is TGCAGTGCTACCTCTAGCGGGAGTGACTACGAGCAGTACTTC.

This clonotype has at least ten counts. This rearrangement joins TRBV29-1 to TRBJ2-7; D not certain. CDR1 and CDR2 (germline): SQVTM, ANQGSEA. Trimming took 6 bases from V and 0 from J, leaving 12 bases between them. This CDR3 contains 13 residues. The chain's CDR3 is CSVAGTYSYEQYF. The CDR3 DNA reads as TGCAGCGTAGCAGGAACCTACTCCTACGAGCAGTACTTC.

This clonotype was detected ten times or more. The V gene is TRBV5-1, the J gene TRBJ2-1; 12 bases agree with TRBD2. The junction had 7 bases not matched to a gene; V was cut back by 4 bases and J by 5 bases. There are 16 residues in the CDR3. Germline values: CDR1 SGHRS, CDR2 YFSETQ. The CDR3 region is CASSPRTSGTHNEQFF. The CDR3, as DNA: TGCGCCAGCAGCCCACGGACTAGCGGGACTCACAATGAGCAGTTCTTC.

This clonotype showed up many times. This chain connects TRBV7-8 to TRBJ1-2; tentatively, D is TRBD1 (6 bases). V lost 2 bases and J 8 bases, leaving 15 bases between the germline ends. The CDR3 totals 14 residues. Per germline, CDR1 SGHVS and CDR2 FQNEAQ. The CDR3 nucleotides are TGTGCCAGCAGCTTAAATCGGGCAGGGGACGGCTACACCTTC. It specifies CASSLNRAGDGYTF.

As concerns this clonotype: A read error is possible here, since a much larger clone lies one base away. V gene TRBV7-9 combines with J gene TRBJ2-7; possible D gene TRBD2, 6 bases. CDR3 length equals 14 residues. From germline, CDR1 is SEHNR and CDR2 FQNEAQ (reference sequence). V lost 1 base to trimming and J lost 12 bases, with 19 bases between them. CDR3 sequence (DNA): TGTGCCAGCAGCTTAGGGGACTCCCGATTCGGGCGGTACTTC. This encodes CASSLGDSRFGRYF.

In this sample, this clonotype turned up many times. The chain has TRBV7-9 and TRBJ2-1; D might be TRBD2 (6 bases). The V end lost 4 bases, the J end lost 8 bases, and 15 bases lay between the germline ends. This CDR3 is 14 amino acids long. The germline gives CDR1 SEHNR, CDR2 FQNEAQ (reference sequence). This chain's CDR3 is CASSWGLSLDEQFF. The CDR3 coding sequence is TGTGCCAGCAGCTGGGGACTGTCTTTGGATGAGCAGTTCTTC.